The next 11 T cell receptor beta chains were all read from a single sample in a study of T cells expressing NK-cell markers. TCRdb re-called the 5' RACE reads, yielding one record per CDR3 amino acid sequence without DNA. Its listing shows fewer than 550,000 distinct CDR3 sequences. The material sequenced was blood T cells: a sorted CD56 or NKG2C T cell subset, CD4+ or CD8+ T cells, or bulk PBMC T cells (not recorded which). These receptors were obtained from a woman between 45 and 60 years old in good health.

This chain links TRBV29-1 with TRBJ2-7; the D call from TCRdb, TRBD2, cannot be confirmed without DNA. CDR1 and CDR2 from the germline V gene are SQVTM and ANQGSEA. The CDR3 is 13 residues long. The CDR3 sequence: CSAGSLADYEQYF.

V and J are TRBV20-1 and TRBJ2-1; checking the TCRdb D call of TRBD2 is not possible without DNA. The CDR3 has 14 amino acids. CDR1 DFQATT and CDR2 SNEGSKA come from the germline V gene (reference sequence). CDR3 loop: CSASGLGGSDEQFF.

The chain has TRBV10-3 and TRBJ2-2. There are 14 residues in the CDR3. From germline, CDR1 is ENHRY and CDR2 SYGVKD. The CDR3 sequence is CAIMPKDGTGELFF.

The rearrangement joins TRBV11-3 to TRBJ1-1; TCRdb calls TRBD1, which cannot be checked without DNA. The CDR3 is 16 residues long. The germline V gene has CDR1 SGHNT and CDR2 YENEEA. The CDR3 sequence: CASSVGAGKGGAEAFF.

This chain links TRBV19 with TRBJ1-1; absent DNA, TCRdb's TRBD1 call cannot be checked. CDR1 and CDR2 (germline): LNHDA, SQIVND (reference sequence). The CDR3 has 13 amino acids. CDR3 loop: CASSIVPGTGAFF.

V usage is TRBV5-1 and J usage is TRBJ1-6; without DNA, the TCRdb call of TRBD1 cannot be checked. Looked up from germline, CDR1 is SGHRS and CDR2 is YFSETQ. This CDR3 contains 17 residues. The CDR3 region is CASGPGGGHARNSPLHF.

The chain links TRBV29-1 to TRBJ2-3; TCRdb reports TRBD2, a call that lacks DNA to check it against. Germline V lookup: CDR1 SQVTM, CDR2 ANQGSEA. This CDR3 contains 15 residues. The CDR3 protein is CSVVGLAGSLGTQYF.

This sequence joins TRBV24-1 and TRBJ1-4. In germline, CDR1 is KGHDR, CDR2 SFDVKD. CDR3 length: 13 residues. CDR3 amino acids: CATSALGGTSLFF.

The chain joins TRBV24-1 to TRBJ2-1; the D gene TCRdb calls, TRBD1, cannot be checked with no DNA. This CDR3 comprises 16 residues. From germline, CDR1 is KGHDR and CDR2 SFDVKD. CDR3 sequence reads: CATSDSDRGPRNEQFF.

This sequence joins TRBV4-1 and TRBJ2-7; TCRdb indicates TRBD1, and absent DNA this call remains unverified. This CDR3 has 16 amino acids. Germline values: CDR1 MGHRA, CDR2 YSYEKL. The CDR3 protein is CASSQVPGQGKYEQYF.

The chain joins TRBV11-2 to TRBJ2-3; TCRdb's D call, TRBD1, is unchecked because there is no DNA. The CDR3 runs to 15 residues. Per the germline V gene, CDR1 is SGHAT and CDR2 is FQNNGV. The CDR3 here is CASQREPRTTDTQYF.